This passage covers 30 T cell receptor beta chains from one sample sequenced in a study of response to subunit inactivated influenza vaccine. TCRdb used MiXCR to reprocess the RT-PCR reads, holding one entry per CDR3 protein. The sample lists fewer than 750,000 distinct CDR3 sequences; approximately 14% were seen once. The source was PBMCs from blood, collected 11 to 12 days after vaccination. The origin of the receptors is a man aged 50 or older who received an inactivated influenza vaccine.

This clonotype was detected a few times. The rearrangement joins TRBV11-2 to TRBJ2-2; D call uncertain. Germline-derived CDR1 and CDR2 are SGHAT and FQNNGV. The CDR3 runs 14 residues. Trimming pared 0 bases from V and 6 bases from J, leaving 8 bases between. CDR3 loop: CASSLDFSSGELFF. The CDR3, as DNA: TGTGCCAGCAGCTTAGATTTTAGTTCCGGGGAGCTGTTTTTT.

This rearrangement joins TRBV9 to TRBJ2-2; 8 nucleotides match TRBD2. The CDR3 length is 15 residues. Germline V lookup: CDR1 SGDLS, CDR2 YYNGEE. J gave up 6 bases and V 2 bases, and 6 bases lay outside the gene matches. For the CDR3, the DNA is TGTGCCAGCAGCGTCGGTAGCGGGAAGGCCGGGGAGCTGTTTTTT. As protein: CASSVGSGKAGELFF.

In its sample, this clonotype was seen a few times. An end of the junction differs from the germline gene, which may be a read error. The rearrangement joins TRBV7-9 to TRBJ2-3, with TRBD2 as a possible D gene (5 bases). Germline assignment: CDR1 SEHNR and CDR2 FQNEAQ (reference sequence). The CDR3 consists of 14 residues. The DNA of the CDR3 is TGTGCCAGCAGCCTAGCACCTGGGGCAGATACGCAGTATTTT. Residues: CASSLAPGADTQYF.

V gene TRBV5-6 combines with J gene TRBJ2-1, with 13 bases fitting TRBD2. Trimming removed 4 bases from V and 11 bases from J; junction bases left unmatched: 6. The CDR3 has 14 residues. Germline lookup yields CDR1 SGHDT and CDR2 YYEEEE. DNA for the CDR3: TGTGCCAGCAGCGGGGGACTAGCGGGAAACAAGCAGTTCTTC. Residues: CASSGGLAGNKQFF.

This chain joins TRBV7-8 and TRBJ1-6; D gene uncertain. This CDR3 has 16 residues. The ends were cut back, 2 bases at V and 0 bases at J, with 8 bases in the middle. CDR1 and CDR2 from the germline V gene are SGHVS and FQNEAQ. CDR3: CASSLTQSSYNSPLHF. CDR3 sequence (DNA): TGTGCCAGCAGCTTAACTCAGAGCTCCTATAATTCACCCCTCCACTTT.

The V and J genes are TRBV12-3 or TRBV12-4 and TRBJ2-2; no reliable D call. This CDR3 has 12 residues. V was clipped by 8 bases and J by 3 bases, with 7 bases between them. CDR3 amino acids: CASWMHTGELFF. The CDR3 DNA is TGTGCCAGCTGGATGCACACCGGGGAGCTGTTTTTT.

This clonotype was picked up many times. V is TRBV7-2 and J is TRBJ1-2, with D perhaps matching TRBD1 (6 bases). Germline lookup yields CDR1 SGHTA and CDR2 FQGNSA. The CDR3 runs to 15 residues. The ends were cut back, 0 bases at V and 2 bases at J, with 10 bases in the middle. CDR3 DNA sequence: TGTGCCAGCAGCTTAGCGCACCAGGGGAACTATGGCTACACCTTC. This encodes CASSLAHQGNYGYTF.

This clonotype came up a few times. This rearrangement joins TRBV7-9 to TRBJ2-1, with D unresolved. V lost 5 bases and J lost 4, with 15 bases in between. Per the germline V gene, CDR1 is SEHNR and CDR2 is FQNEAQ (reference sequence). This CDR3 region has 15 residues. This chain's CDR3 is CASSPIRLRYNEQFF. The CDR3, as DNA: TGTGCCAGCAGCCCTATCAGACTTAGATACAATGAGCAGTTCTTC.

The table lists this clonotype with a few counts. The J gene is TRBJ2-2, the V gene TRBV6-1, with TRBD2 matching 9 bases. The CDR3 runs 14 residues. J gave up 8 bases and V 3 bases, and 4 bases lay outside the gene matches. Germline CDR1 MNHNS, CDR2 SASEGT. The CDR3 DNA is TGTGCCAGCAGTGAGCGGGAGGGCCCAGGGGAGCTGTTTTTT. Translating it yields CASSEREGPGELFF.

This clonotype has a handful of counts. The V call is TRBV6-2 or TRBV6-3, the J call TRBJ2-5; D possibly matches TRBD1 or TRBD2 (5 bases each). There are 15 residues in the CDR3. Germline values: CDR1 MNHEY, CDR2 SVGEGT. V lost 2 bases and J 0 bases, leaving 10 bases between the germline ends. The CDR3 DNA reads as TGTGCCAGCAGTTACCTAGTGGGGGACCAAGAGACCCAGTACTTC. It translates to CASSYLVGDQETQYF.

At least ten counts were recorded for this clonotype. CDR3 nucleotides: TGCGCCAGCAGCCCCCGTGTCCTCAATGAGCAGTTCTTC. Translated: CASSPRVLNEQFF. The genes are TRBV4-3 and TRBJ2-1; D ambiguous. This CDR3 contains 13 residues. In germline, CDR1 is LGHNA, CDR2 YSLEER. V was shortened by 4 bases and J by 6 bases, with 10 bases between the two germline ends.

This clonotype came up a few times. The rearrangement joins TRBV5-1 to TRBJ2-3; D remains unclear. The germline V gene encodes CDR1 SGHRS and CDR2 YFSETQ. V was shortened by 4 bases and J by 0 bases, with 15 bases between the two germline ends. This CDR3 has 16 residues. Written as DNA, the CDR3 is TGCGCCAGCAGCCCCTCTGGGGTGATAAGCACAGATACGCAGTATTTT. Translation: CASSPSGVISTDTQYF.

This chain uses TRBV5-1 with TRBJ2-1, with TRBD2 matching over 8 bases. The ends lost 4 bases at V and 3 bases at J; junction bases unmatched: 6. Germline V lookup: CDR1 SGHRS, CDR2 YFSETQ. The CDR3 is made up of 15 amino acids. CDR3 DNA sequence: TGCGCCAGCAGCCCCGAGAGCGGGGGCTACAATGAGCAGTTCTTC. Encoded protein: CASSPESGGYNEQFF.

The sample holds many counts of this clonotype. The J gene is TRBJ2-7, the V gene TRBV28; no definite D call. The CDR3 is made up of 13 amino acids. Looked up from germline, CDR1 is MDHEN and CDR2 is SYDVKM. V dropped 6 bases and J dropped 0 bases, with 9 bases sitting between them. CDR3 bases: TGTGCCAGCAGCACCCCGAGCTCCTACGAGCAGTACTTC. Translation gives CASSTPSSYEQYF.

This clonotype has only a few counts. V gene TRBV6-2 or TRBV6-3 combines with J gene TRBJ2-1; a possible D gene is TRBD2 (7 bases). The CDR3 has 15 residues. Germline V lookup: CDR1 MNHEY, CDR2 SVGEGT. The V end was cut by 4 bases, the J end by 4 bases, with 14 bases between. CDR3 loop: CASSSGGGQYNEQFF. The CDR3 DNA reads as TGTGCCAGCAGTTCCGGCGGGGGCCAGTACAATGAGCAGTTCTTC.

This chain connects TRBV5-1 to TRBJ1-1; the match to TRBD1 covers 7 bases. This CDR3 comprises 17 residues. After removal of 4 bases from V and 0 bases from J, the junction contained 12 bases not matched to a gene. Germline V lookup: CDR1 SGHRS, CDR2 YFSETQ. This chain's CDR3 is CASSPGGGGGMNTEAFF. CDR3 nucleotides: TGCGCCAGCAGCCCAGGGGGGGGAGGAGGGATGAACACTGAAGCTTTCTTT.

This chain connects TRBV20-1 to TRBJ1-6; D gene uncertain. Germline CDR1 reads DFQATT; CDR2 reads SNEGSKA (reference sequence). The CDR3 sequence is 14 residues long. The V and J ends lost 0 bases and 7 bases respectively, with 10 bases between them. CDR3 protein: CSAREGGSNSPLHF. Written as DNA, the CDR3 is TGCAGTGCTAGAGAGGGAGGGTCAAATTCACCCCTCCACTTT.

The table lists this clonotype with a few counts. The chain couples TRBV27 to TRBJ2-7; D may be TRBD1 (6 bases). From germline, CDR1 is MNHEY and CDR2 SMNVEV (reference sequence). V lost 3 bases and J lost 10, with 25 bases in between. This CDR3 has 16 residues. The CDR3 sequence: CASSFNPGTSAFRQYF. DNA for the CDR3: TGTGCCAGCAGTTTCAACCCCGGGACATCAGCTTTTCGTCAGTACTTC.

The chain recombines TRBV28 with TRBJ2-5, with 13 bases that match TRBD2. The CDR3 is 17 amino acids. Germline V gene data show CDR1 as MDHEN and CDR2 as SYDVKM. Trimming cost V 7 bases and J 3 bases; bases outside gene matches: 11. Written as DNA, the CDR3 is TGTGCCAGCACCCCATTACTGACTAGCGGGGGGAAAGAGACCCAGTACTTC. This codes for CASTPLLTSGGKETQYF.

V is TRBV11-1 and J is TRBJ2-3, with 9 bases that match TRBD1. Germline-derived CDR1 and CDR2 are SGHAT and FQDESV (reference sequence). V shed 5 bases and J 2 bases; nucleotides not matched to a gene: 8. The CDR3 is 16 residues long. Here the CDR3 reads CASSLGRDRVTDTQYF. For the CDR3, the DNA is TGTGCCAGCAGCCTGGGCCGGGACAGGGTCACAGATACGCAGTATTTT.

CDR3: CASSPKGSETQYF. The CDR3 bases are TGTGCCAGCTCACCTAAAGGTTCAGAGACCCAGTACTTC. This sequence joins TRBV18 and TRBJ2-5, with D unresolved. Germline CDR1 and CDR2: KGHSH and LQKENI. Deletions cut 3 bases from V and 4 bases from J, with 9 bases between. The CDR3 runs to 13 residues.

Only a few counts were recorded for this clonotype. The CDR3 coding sequence is TGTGCCAGCAGTTACGGCAGGGTCAATCAGCCCCAGCATTTT. This encodes CASSYGRVNQPQHF. V usage is TRBV6-5 and J usage is TRBJ1-5, with a tentative D call TRBD1 (5 bases). V was shortened by 2 bases and J by 3 bases, with 8 bases between the two germline ends. The CDR3 sequence is 14 residues long. Germline values: CDR1 MNHEY, CDR2 SVGAGI.

This clonotype turned up a few times. The rearrangement links TRBV3-1 to TRBJ1-1, with D possibly matching TRBD1 (5 bases). The CDR3 contains 14 residues. The ends were cut back, 0 bases at V and 7 bases at J, with 12 bases in the middle. CDR1 and CDR2 (germline): LGHDT, YNNKEL (reference sequence). CDR3 DNA: TGTGCCAGCAGCCAAGAAAGGGGAAAGGGTGAAGCTTTCTTT. As protein: CASSQERGKGEAFF.

This clonotype was seen ten or more times. The V call is TRBV7-9, the J call TRBJ2-5, with TRBD1 matching 9 bases. From germline, CDR1 is SEHNR and CDR2 FQNEAQ (reference sequence). J gave up 2 bases and V 0 bases, and 1 base lay outside the gene matches. This CDR3 comprises 15 residues. The CDR3 coding sequence is TGTGCCAGCAGCTTAGCCGGGACAGGGCAAGAGACCCAGTACTTC. Translated: CASSLAGTGQETQYF.

This clonotype was observed a few times. The chain combines TRBV29-1 with TRBJ2-1; D is uncertain. Trimming cost V 7 bases and J 8 bases, with 9 bases left between them. Per germline, CDR1 SQVTM and CDR2 ANQGSEA. There are 10 residues in the CDR3. CDR3 in DNA: TGCAGCGCTGTCGTGTATGAGCAGTTCTTC. It specifies CSAVVYEQFF.

This clonotype was recorded a few times. The V gene is TRBV7-3, the J gene TRBJ2-3; 9 nucleotides match TRBD1. The CDR3 is made up of 14 amino acids. The V gene end was trimmed by 4 bases and the J gene end by 3 bases; junction bases not matched to a gene: 2. Germline V CDR1 and CDR2: SGHTA, FQGTGA. CDR3 in amino acids: CASSWDRETDTQYF. The CDR3 DNA reads TGTGCCAGCAGCTGGGACAGGGAAACAGATACGCAGTATTTT.

The V call is TRBV2, the J call TRBJ1-4, with 7 bases lining up with TRBD1. The CDR3 is made up of 15 amino acids. CDR1 is SNHLY, CDR2 FYNNEI, per germline. The V gene end was trimmed by 6 bases and the J gene end by 3 bases; junction bases not matched to a gene: 7. The CDR3 coding sequence is TGTGCCAGCAGCTTGACCGGGACAGCTAATGAAAAACTGTTTTTT. Translating gives CASSLTGTANEKLFF.

This clonotype was seen only a few times. The chain is built from TRBV28 and TRBJ2-2, with TRBD2 matching over 9 bases. The V and J ends lost 3 bases and 3 bases, in that order; junction bases with no gene match: 8. CDR1 is MDHEN and CDR2 is SYDVKM in the germline V gene. This CDR3 is built from 17 residues. CDR3 loop: CASSFNSGRRDTGELFF. The DNA of the CDR3 is TGTGCCAGCAGTTTTAATAGCGGGAGACGGGACACCGGGGAGCTGTTTTTT.

This chain uses TRBV29-1 with TRBJ2-7; D is perhaps TRBD1 (7 bases). The CDR3 sequence is 12 residues long. Trimming cost V 4 bases and J 5 bases, with 12 bases left between them. Germline V CDR1 and CDR2: SQVTM, ANQGSEA. The CDR3 DNA sequence: TGCAGCGTTGTCAGGGGGGCGGACGAGCAGTACTTC. Translated: CSVVRGADEQYF.

Only a few counts were recorded for this clonotype. V is TRBV10-3 and J is TRBJ2-7, with D unresolved. CDR3 length: 12 residues. Per germline, CDR1 ENHRY and CDR2 SYGVKD. The V end lost 6 bases, the J end lost 4 bases, and 10 bases lay between the germline ends. In DNA, the CDR3 is TGTGCCATCAGCGCCTCCGGATACGAGCAGTACTTC. Its protein is CAISASGYEQYF.